The 27 T cell receptor beta chains presented below share a single source sample, sequenced in a study of spatial heterogeneity in lung cancer. TCRdb re-analysed the 5' RACE reads in MiXCR, keeping a single row per CDR3 protein. Of 18,000 or so distinct CDR3 sequences in the sample, approximately 8.5% were seen once. Indicated time point: blood at routine non-recurrence follow-up after resection. The sequences come from PBMCs, collected at follow-up. Every receptor here comes from a male donor with early-stage non-small cell lung cancer.

The chain has TRBV20-1 and TRBJ2-1; no clear D gene. CDR1 and CDR2 from the germline V gene are DFQATT and SNEGSKA (reference sequence). The CDR3 totals 12 residues. Trimming shortened V by 3 bases and J by 5 bases, and 8 bases separated the two germline ends. DNA for the CDR3: TGCAGTGCTAGTGTTCAGAACAATGAGCAGTTCTTC. Encoded protein: CSASVQNNEQFF.

This clonotype was seen repeatedly, ten times or more. V usage is TRBV18 and J usage is TRBJ2-6, with D tentatively TRBD1 (5 bases). Germline V gene sequence: CDR1 KGHSH, CDR2 LQKENI. The CDR3 length is 17 residues. V was clipped by 4 bases and J by 0 bases, with 13 bases between them. The CDR3 loop is CASSRDSLSSGANVLTF. CDR3 coding DNA: TGTGCCAGCTCACGCGACAGTTTATCCTCTGGGGCCAACGTCCTGACTTTC.

Notes on this clonotype: This may be a read error, as it is one base from a much larger clone. Since the CDR3 does not end with the conserved phenylalanine or tryptophan, this likely comes from a read error. Because the CDR3's place on the DNA is in doubt, the DNA is left out and the CDR3 is given as listed by TCRdb. The gene calls are TRBV20-1 and TRBJ2-1; the D call TRBD1 from the table was never checked on the DNA. Germline CDR1 and CDR2: DFQATT and SNEGSKA (reference sequence). Inclusive of both ends, the CDR3 amounts to 10 amino acids. The CDR3 loop reads CSAGGGLEFS.

This clonotype appeared many times. The J gene is TRBJ2-3, the V gene TRBV5-5; tentative D call: TRBD2 (6 bases). Trimming removed 4 bases from V and 1 base from J, with 10 bases in between. Germline V gene lookup returns CDR1 SGHKS and CDR2 YYEKEE (reference sequence). There are 14 residues in the CDR3. The CDR3 region has the DNA TGTGCCAGCAGCCGGGACTCGGGCACAGATACGCAGTATTTT. It codes for CASSRDSGTDTQYF.

This clonotype has a handful of counts. V gene TRBV10-2 combines with J gene TRBJ1-5, with TRBD1 identical over 10 bases. Trimming removed 4 bases from V and 7 bases from J; junction bases left unmatched: 7. The germline V gene encodes CDR1 WSHSY and CDR2 SAAADI. CDR3 length: 15 residues. CDR3 amino acids: CASSGGQGPKQPQHF. CDR3 in DNA: TGCGCCAGCAGTGGGGGACAGGGGCCCAAACAGCCCCAGCATTTT.

At least ten counts were recorded for this clonotype. The genes are TRBV4-3 and TRBJ2-3; 10 positions match TRBD2. Germline CDR1 LGHNA, CDR2 YSLEER. The CDR3 is made up of 19 amino acids. The V and J ends lost 0 bases and 3 bases, in that order; junction bases with no gene match: 12. CDR3 region: CASSQDTPFVAGGTDTQYF. DNA of the CDR3: TGCGCCAGCAGCCAAGACACCCCATTTGTAGCGGGGGGAACAGATACGCAGTATTTT.

This clonotype has a count of ten or more. The chain has TRBV9 and TRBJ2-5; 8 positions agree with TRBD1. Germline V gives CDR1 SGDLS, CDR2 YYNGEE. V shed 4 bases, J shed 5 bases, and the junction held 13 bases outside the gene matches. This CDR3 contains 16 residues. CDR3 sequence reads: CASSPRGPGGRETQYF. For the CDR3, the DNA is TGTGCCAGCAGCCCCCGGGGGCCAGGGGGCAGGGAGACCCAGTACTTC. Drawing the rest from reference TRBV9 and TRBJ2-5, the complete variable domain is DSGVTQTPKHLITATGQRVTLRCSPRSGDLSVYWYQQSLDQGLQFLIQYYNGEERAKGNILERFSAQQFPDLHSELNLSSLELGDSALYFCASSPRGPGGRETQYFGPGTRLLVL.

This sequence joins TRBV3-1 and TRBJ2-1, with unresolved D. The CDR3 consists of 13 residues. V was pared by 3 bases and J by 4 bases, with 7 bases between. Germline-derived CDR1 and CDR2 are LGHDT and YNNKEL (reference sequence). CDR3 bases: TGTGCCAGCAGCCACGGCGGTTACAATGAGCAGTTCTTC. It yields the protein CASSHGGYNEQFF.

In this sample, this clonotype turned up many times. The V gene is TRBV4-1, the J gene TRBJ2-1; the D gene is possibly TRBD2 (6 bases). This CDR3 is built from 16 residues. Per germline, CDR1 MGHRA and CDR2 YSYEKL. V lost 7 bases and J 5 bases, leaving 21 bases between the germline ends. CDR3 bases: TGCGCCAGCACCGTGTACCCGGGTCAGCGGGACAATGAGCAGTTCTTC. Translated: CASTVYPGQRDNEQFF.

This clonotype has at least ten counts. V gene TRBV7-2 combines with J gene TRBJ2-7; 11 positions match TRBD2. The CDR3 runs to 17 residues. V shed 3 bases and J 1 base; nucleotides not matched to a gene: 8. The V gene's germline CDR1 is SGHTA and CDR2 FQGNSA. The CDR3 loop reads CASSFSSGGFRSYEQYF. The DNA of the CDR3 is TGTGCCAGCAGCTTCTCTAGCGGGGGGTTTAGGTCCTACGAGCAGTACTTC.

With respect to this clonotype: A much larger clonotype is one base distant, so this may be a read error. This sequence joins TRBV19 and TRBJ2-7; a weak D match, TRBD2 (5 bases). The DNA end favors TRBJ2-1, so the J call may be wrong. The CDR3 is made up of 14 amino acids. Germline V gene lookup returns CDR1 LNHDA and CDR2 SQIVND (reference sequence). CDR3 region: CASSIGERGNEQFF. The CDR3 DNA sequence: TGTGCCAGTAGTATAGGGGAGCGAGGTAACGAGCAGTTCTTC.

This clonotype has just a few counts. V usage is TRBV29-1 and J usage is TRBJ1-1; D is possibly TRBD1 (6 bases). This CDR3 has 11 residues. V was trimmed by 7 bases and J by 11 bases, leaving 17 bases between them. The germline gives CDR1 SQVTM, CDR2 ANQGSEA. CDR3 amino acids: CSAYQGFCAFF. CDR3 sequence (DNA): TGCAGCGCCTACCAGGGGTTTTGTGCTTTCTTT.

In its sample, this clonotype was seen many times. The genes are TRBV7-9 and TRBJ2-3; 13 bases map to TRBD2. There are 17 residues in the CDR3. Germline V gene sequence: CDR1 SEHNR, CDR2 FQNEAQ (reference sequence). The V segment lost 5 bases and the J segment 1 base; nucleotides outside the gene matches: 6. The CDR3, as DNA: TGTGCCAGCAGCCCAGGACTAGCGGGGGCCCGCACAGATACGCAGTATTTT. It is translated as CASSPGLAGARTDTQYF.

This clonotype was picked up many times. This chain connects TRBV6-1 to TRBJ1-5; the D is unclear. Germline loops: CDR1 MNHNS, CDR2 SASEGT. V was pared by 1 base and J by 6 bases, with 13 bases between. This CDR3 region has 15 residues. CDR3 in DNA: TGTGCCAGCAGTGAAGGGAGGCTGATCGGTCAGCCCCAGCATTTT. Protein product: CASSEGRLIGQPQHF.

This clonotype was found many times. The J gene is TRBJ2-7, the V gene TRBV4-2; D uncertain. The V and J ends lost 1 base and 0 bases respectively, with 16 bases between them. The CDR3 extends over 17 amino acids. The V gene's germline CDR1 is LGHNA and CDR2 YNFKEQ. The CDR3 region is CASSQAGPDNPSYEQYF. The DNA of the CDR3 is TGTGCCAGCAGCCAAGCTGGGCCTGATAACCCCTCCTACGAGCAGTACTTC.

This clonotype was detected a few times. The chain employs TRBV27 and TRBJ2-3; D perhaps matches TRBD2 (6 bases). This CDR3 contains 15 residues. Germline values: CDR1 MNHEY, CDR2 SMNVEV (reference sequence). Trimming pared 6 bases from V and 0 bases from J, leaving 13 bases between. This CDR3 reads CASRLAFRSTDTQYF. The CDR3 region has the DNA TGTGCCAGCAGGCTAGCGTTTCGTAGCACAGATACGCAGTATTTT.

A note on this clonotype: A much larger clone differs by one base, so this may be a read error. This chain uses TRBV3-1 with TRBJ2-4; D is possibly TRBD2 (5 bases). CDR3 size: 16 residues. Germline V gene sequence: CDR1 LGHDT, CDR2 YNNKEL (reference sequence). With 5 bases removed from V and 3 bases from J, the gap between germline ends came to 17 bases. The chain's CDR3 is CASSSRERGVKNIQYF. The CDR3 DNA sequence: TGTGCCAGCAGCTCGAGGGAGCGCGGTGTCAAAAACATTCAGTACTTC.

This clonotype appeared many times. The chain combines TRBV12-3 or TRBV12-4 with TRBJ2-1; 7 nucleotides align to TRBD1. The V gene end was trimmed by 11 bases and the J gene end by 14 bases; junction bases not matched to a gene: 18. This CDR3 comprises 13 residues. The DNA for the CDR3 is TGTGCCTCCGGGGCGAGGGGGCAGGGATCGGAGTTCTTC. As protein: CASGARGQGSEFF.

The chain uses TRBV18 and TRBJ2-7; 7 bases line up with TRBD1. The CDR3 has 14 amino acids. Trimming removed 2 bases from V and 2 bases from J; junction bases left unmatched: 3. Germline CDR1 reads KGHSH; CDR2 reads LQKENI. CDR3 sequence reads: CASSPRGRTYEQYF. DNA of the CDR3: TGTGCCAGCTCACCAAGGGGGCGCACCTACGAGCAGTACTTC.

This clonotype showed up many times. The chain combines TRBV25-1 with TRBJ1-6; 8 bases are a match to TRBD1. J lost 6 bases, V lost 4 bases, and 2 bases had no gene match. The CDR3 has 14 amino acids. In germline, CDR1 is MGHDK, CDR2 SYGVNS. The chain's CDR3 is CASSGDRGNSPLHF. CDR3 DNA: TGTGCCAGCAGTGGAGACAGGGGTAATTCACCCCTCCACTTT.

This clonotype was counted at least ten times. V usage is TRBV28 and J usage is TRBJ2-7; 9 bases are a match to TRBD1. V shed 7 bases, J shed 5 bases, and the junction held 9 bases outside the gene matches. Germline assignment: CDR1 MDHEN and CDR2 SYDVKM. The CDR3 runs to 14 residues. CDR3 protein: CASTPGDRAHEQYF. The CDR3 DNA is TGTGCCAGCACCCCAGGGGACAGGGCGCACGAGCAGTACTTC.

V is TRBV15 and J is TRBJ2-1, with D hard to call. CDR1 and CDR2 (germline): LNHNV, YYDKDF (reference sequence). The V gene lost 0 bases and the J gene lost 1 base, with 7 bases spanning the gap. The CDR3 consists of 15 residues. CDR3 loop: CATSRDLVSYNEQFF. The CDR3 region has the DNA TGTGCCACCAGCAGAGATCTAGTTTCCTACAATGAGCAGTTCTTC.

This chain links TRBV4-1 with TRBJ1-1, with 10 bases aligning to TRBD1. This CDR3 is 17 amino acids long. Germline values: CDR1 MGHRA, CDR2 YSYEKL. V shed 0 bases and J 5 bases; nucleotides not matched to a gene: 9. The DNA for the CDR3 is TGCGCCAGCAGCCAAGATCCTCCATGGACAGGGGGTACTGAAGCTTTCTTT. It is translated as CASSQDPPWTGGTEAFF.

The V gene is TRBV5-1, the J gene TRBJ1-5; D possibly corresponds to TRBD1 (6 bases). This CDR3 contains 15 residues. CDR1 and CDR2 from the germline V gene are SGHRS and YFSETQ. V was clipped by 4 bases and J by 1 base, with 12 bases between them. The chain's CDR3 is CASSLDRSSNQPQHF. Written as DNA, the CDR3 is TGCGCCAGCAGCCTGGACAGATCGAGCAATCAGCCCCAGCATTTT.

The table lists this clonotype with many counts. V and J are TRBV7-2 and TRBJ1-1; the D is unclear. Germline V gene data show CDR1 as SGHTA and CDR2 as FQGNSA. The CDR3 has 15 residues. V shed 2 bases and J shed 0 bases, with 10 bases lying between them. CDR3 protein: CASSLRPFLNTEAFF. The CDR3 DNA is TGTGCCAGCAGCTTAAGACCGTTCCTGAACACTGAAGCTTTCTTT.

The chain couples TRBV7-7 to TRBJ2-2; 7 bases line up with TRBD1. V shed 5 bases and J 3 bases; nucleotides not matched to a gene: 6. CDR3 length: 15 residues. Looked up from germline, CDR1 is SSHAT and CDR2 is FNYEAQ (reference sequence). CDR3 in DNA: TGTGCCAGCAGCCCCGGGACAGAAGACACCGGGGAGCTGTTTTTT. It codes for CASSPGTEDTGELFF.

The V gene is TRBV9, the J gene TRBJ2-5, with 12 bases aligning to TRBD1. Germline trimming cut 8 bases from V and 4 bases from J; bases unmatched to any gene: 12. CDR1 is SGDLS and CDR2 is YYNGEE in the germline V gene. This CDR3 spans 16 amino acids. This CDR3 reads CASPQRGQGALETQYF. The CDR3 coding sequence is TGTGCCAGTCCCCAGCGGGGACAGGGGGCTTTAGAGACCCAGTACTTC.